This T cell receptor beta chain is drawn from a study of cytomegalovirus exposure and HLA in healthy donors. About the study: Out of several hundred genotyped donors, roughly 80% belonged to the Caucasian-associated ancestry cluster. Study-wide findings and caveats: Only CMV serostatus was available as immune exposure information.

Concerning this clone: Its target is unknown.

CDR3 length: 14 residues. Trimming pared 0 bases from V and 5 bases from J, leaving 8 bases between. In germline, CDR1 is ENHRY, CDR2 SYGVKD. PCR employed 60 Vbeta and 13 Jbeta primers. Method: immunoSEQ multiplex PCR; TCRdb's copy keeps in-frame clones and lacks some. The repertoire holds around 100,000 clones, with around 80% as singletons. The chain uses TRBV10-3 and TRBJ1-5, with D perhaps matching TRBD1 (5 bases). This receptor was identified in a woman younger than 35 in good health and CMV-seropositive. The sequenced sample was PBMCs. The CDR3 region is CAISESTVDQPQHF. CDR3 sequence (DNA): TGTGCCATCAGTGAGTCGACAGTGGATCAGCCCCAGCATTTT.